These 8 T cell receptor beta chains were all obtained from the same sample, sequenced in a study of immune cell composition in non-small cell lung cancer (dated by TCRdb to about 2017). Receptor amplification or capture employed the immunoSEQ multiplex PCR assay. Sourced from immuneACCESS, this table was stored by TCRdb with only in-frame sequences that have V and J called. A share of the clones is absent; for the studies checked, an unresolved V gene accounts for under half, and the remainder has no known explanation. Within this sample are fewer than 4,500 clones, with about 74% of them counted one time only. 4% of the sample comes from the top ten. Material: lung tumor tissue. The receptors come from a human donor with non-small cell lung cancer.

CDR3: CASSLAGGNNEQFF. CDR3 nucleotides: TGCGCCAGCAGCCTAGCGGGGGGAAATAATGAGCAGTTCTTC. The genes are TRBV5-1 and TRBJ2-1; 11 bases fit TRBD2. The CDR3 sequence is 14 residues long. The germline V gene has CDR1 SGHRS and CDR2 YFSETQ. The ends lost 4 bases at V and 7 bases at J; junction bases unmatched: 4.

This clone was observed a handful of times. The chain links TRBV6-5 to TRBJ2-2, with D perhaps matching TRBD1 (6 bases). The germline V gene has CDR1 MNHEY and CDR2 SVGAGI. This CDR3 has 15 residues. The V end was cut by 5 bases, the J end by 0 bases, with 10 bases between. CDR3 in amino acids: CASSPGVSNTGELFF. The CDR3 DNA is TGTGCCAGCAGTCCAGGGGTCTCGAACACCGGGGAGCTGTTTTTT.

The V and J genes are TRBV5-1 and TRBJ2-1, with unresolved D. The CDR3 is 14 residues long. Trimming stripped 0 bases from V and 5 bases from J, with 9 bases between. The germline V gene encodes CDR1 SGHRS and CDR2 YFSETQ. CDR3 in amino acids: CASSLEQTHNEQFF. The DNA for the CDR3 is TGCGCCAGCAGCTTGGAACAGACCCACAATGAGCAGTTCTTC.

This clone occurred a few times. The V gene is TRBV19, the J gene TRBJ1-4; TRBD1 might be the D (5 bases). This CDR3 contains 15 residues. Trimming stripped 5 bases from V and 8 bases from J, with 18 bases between. Per germline, CDR1 LNHDA and CDR2 SQIVND (reference sequence). The DNA for the CDR3 is TGTGCCAGTAGTTCTGACTCGGTTGGGGGGGAAAAACTGTTTTTT. Protein: CASSSDSVGGEKLFF.

The chain is built from TRBV7-9 and TRBJ1-2, with TRBD1 matching 8 bases. The CDR3 has 14 residues. The junction had 6 bases not matched to a gene; V was cut back by 5 bases and J by 4 bases. Germline CDR1 is SEHNR and CDR2 is FQNEAQ (reference sequence). CDR3 nucleotides: TGTGCCAGCAGCCCGGGACAGGAACTCTATGGCTACACCTTC. Its protein is CASSPGQELYGYTF.

This chain joins TRBV21-1 and TRBJ1-1. TRBV21-1 is deemed a pseudogene. The length of the CDR3 is 15 residues. The CDR3: CASSKSRAGNTEAFF. CDR3 bases: TGTGCCAGCAGCAAATCGCGGGCAGGGAACACTGAAGCTTTCTTT.

The chain employs TRBV5-3 and TRBJ2-5, with unresolved D. TRBV5-3 is given ORF status, its function remaining uncertain. The CDR3 totals 14 residues. Between the trimmed V and J ends, which lost 5 bases and 4 bases, there was a span of 15 bases. The CDR3 DNA follows: TGTGCCAGAAGGTCTATACAGTGCTCAGAGACCCAGTACTTC. Encoded protein: CARRSIQCSETQYF.

The rearrangement joins TRBV5-1 to TRBJ2-3; D might be TRBD1 (6 bases). CDR3 length: 16 amino acids. CDR1 is SGHRS and CDR2 is YFSETQ in the germline V gene. V was trimmed by 4 bases and J by 3 bases, leaving 18 bases between them. The CDR3 loop is CASSTSGERETDTQYF. CDR3 nucleotides: TGCGCCAGCAGCACCTCAGGGGAAAGGGAGACAGATACGCAGTATTTT.